There are a few counts of the clone carrying this TCR beta chain. The sample has other DNA sequences that encode this CDR3 too. The isolated RNA, all of it, was reverse transcribed, so expressed TCRB transcripts were what got sequenced. Repertoires were generated with immunoSEQ multiplex PCR, while TCRdb's copy carries only in-frame clones and drops some. The table lists hundreds of thousands of clones, roughly 17% of them singletons. Germline V CDR1 and CDR2: ENHRY, SYGVKD. This CDR3 is 13 amino acids long. Trimming took off 4 bases at V and 0 bases at J, with 4 bases between the two ends. This sample was included in a study of beta chain features in type 1 diabetes.

This sequence originates from a woman between 18 and 29 years old in good health. V gene TRBV10-3 combines with J gene TRBJ1-5; D gene ambiguous. Sequencing used naive CD4+ T cells from blood. CDR3 sequence (DNA): TGTGCCATCAGTGCAGGTAGCAATCAGCCCCAGCATTTT. It encodes CAISAGSNQPQHF.